One and the same sample provided the 12 T cell receptor beta chains below, sequenced in a study of graft-versus-host responses after intestinal transplantation. The assay was immunoSEQ multiplex PCR, and TCRdb's table has in-frame clones only and misses some. The sample comprises roughly 25,000 clones, almost 40% of which are singletons, and about 0.66% rests with the top ten. Material: alloreactive CD4+ T cells from a mixed lymphocyte reaction culture, obtained before intestinal transplant. Subset meaning: CFSE-low proliferating T cells sorted from roughly six-day pre-transplant mixed lymphocyte reaction (GvH or HvG direction). These receptors came from a human patient who received an intestinal transplant.

V is TRBV5-5 and J is TRBJ1-1; D gene ambiguous. V was trimmed by 4 bases and J by 0 bases, leaving 22 bases between them. The germline V gene encodes CDR1 SGHKS and CDR2 YYEKEE (reference sequence). The CDR3 spans 18 residues. In DNA, the CDR3 is TGTGCCAGCAGCGCCCGGGTCCCATATTTGAGGATGAACACTGAAGCTTTCTTT. Its translation is CASSARVPYLRMNTEAFF.

V is TRBV5-1 and J is TRBJ1-2; perhaps TRBD1 as D (6 bases). V lost 3 bases and J lost 5, with 11 bases in between. Germline V CDR1 and CDR2: SGHRS, YFSETQ. This CDR3 is 13 amino acids long. The CDR3 here is CASSSTGHYGYTF. The CDR3 DNA reads TGCGCCAGCAGCTCTACAGGGCATTATGGCTACACCTTC.

Only a few counts were recorded for this clone. V and J are TRBV7-8 and TRBJ2-1, with unresolved D. This CDR3 has 13 residues. V was pared by 3 bases and J by 9 bases, with 12 bases between. Per the germline V gene, CDR1 is SGHVS and CDR2 is FQNEAQ. This CDR3 reads CASSFPPDTEQFF. The CDR3 nucleotides are TGTGCCAGCAGCTTTCCCCCAGATACTGAGCAGTTCTTC.

V and J are TRBV5-4 and TRBJ2-5; a weak D match, TRBD1 (6 bases). The V and J ends lost 5 bases and 6 bases respectively, with 14 bases between them. The V gene's germline CDR1 is SGHNT and CDR2 YYREEE (reference sequence). The CDR3 has 13 residues. DNA for the CDR3: TGTGCCAGCAGTCCCGGGACAACTAAGACCCAGTACTTC. Encoded protein: CASSPGTTKTQYF.

The rearrangement joins TRBV5-1 to TRBJ2-3; 13 bases map to TRBD2. V lost 0 bases to trimming and J lost 8 bases; unmatched junction nucleotides: 6. The germline gives CDR1 SGHRS, CDR2 YFSETQ. The CDR3 is 16 residues long. The CDR3 DNA follows: TGCGCCAGCAGCTTGGTGTGGACTAGCGGGAGCAGTACGCAGTATTTT. Translated, it gives CASSLVWTSGSSTQYF.

The chain has TRBV19 and TRBJ1-5, with 7 nucleotides matching TRBD1. The CDR3 runs 17 residues. Trimming removed 5 bases from V and 7 bases from J; junction bases left unmatched: 17. The germline gives CDR1 LNHDA, CDR2 SQIVND (reference sequence). In nucleotides, the CDR3 is TGTGCCAGTAGTCCAGCCCTAACGACAGGGTCTTGGCAGCCCCAGCATTTT. Its protein is CASSPALTTGSWQPQHF.

The V and J genes are TRBV2 and TRBJ2-3; 10 bases line up with TRBD2. Germline values: CDR1 SNHLY, CDR2 FYNNEI. The V and J ends lost 5 bases and 0 bases, in that order; junction bases with no gene match: 5. This CDR3 region has 16 residues. CDR3 residues: CASSRLAGASTDTQYF. Written as DNA, the CDR3 is TGTGCCAGCAGTCGGCTAGCGGGGGCTAGCACAGATACGCAGTATTTT.

This clone was found a few times. The CDR3 nucleotides read TGTGCCAGCAGCTTAGGGACAAGTCGACAAGAGACCCAGTACTTC. As protein: CASSLGTSRQETQYF. The genes are TRBV11-1 and TRBJ2-5, with D possibly matching TRBD1 (5 bases). CDR1 and CDR2 from the germline V gene are SGHAT and FQDESV (reference sequence). The CDR3 extends over 15 amino acids. V was clipped by 1 base and J by 2 bases, with 11 bases between them.

This clone showed up just a few times. The chain uses TRBV6-5 and TRBJ2-2; 9 nucleotides align to TRBD1. CDR3 length: 13 residues. V was pared by 9 bases and J by 6 bases, with 5 bases of the junction left unmatched. Germline loops: CDR1 MNHEY, CDR2 SVGAGI. The CDR3 DNA reads TGTGCCAGTCGGGACAGGGTATCCGGGGAGCTGTTTTTT. Protein sequence: CASRDRVSGELFF.

This clone has a handful of counts. The V call is TRBV29-1, the J call TRBJ2-7; 7 bases agree with TRBD2. The CDR3 has 14 residues. In germline, CDR1 is SQVTM, CDR2 ANQGSEA. Trimming took 6 bases from V and 3 from J; bases not matched to a gene: 11. CDR3 sequence (DNA): TGCAGCGTCAAGGTTCTAGCGGTCTACTACGAGCAGTACTTC. Translating it yields CSVKVLAVYYEQYF.

The V call is TRBV5-1, the J call TRBJ1-2, with D unresolved. Trimming removed 3 bases at V and 8 bases at J, with 17 bases between. The germline V gene encodes CDR1 SGHRS and CDR2 YFSETQ. The CDR3 length is 14 residues. CDR3 DNA sequence: TGCGCCAGCAGCTCTACAACAGTATACGACGGCTACACCTTC. Protein sequence: CASSSTTVYDGYTF.

This clone is deemed medium-sized. V and J are TRBV6-1 and TRBJ2-1; perhaps TRBD2 as D (6 bases). Trimming stripped 3 bases from V and 9 bases from J, with 15 bases between. The CDR3 has 14 amino acids. Looked up from germline, CDR1 is MNHNS and CDR2 is SASEGT. The CDR3, as DNA: TGTGCCAGCAGTGAGCAAGGGACTGTCGGTGAGCAGTTCTTC. Amino acids: CASSEQGTVGEQFF.